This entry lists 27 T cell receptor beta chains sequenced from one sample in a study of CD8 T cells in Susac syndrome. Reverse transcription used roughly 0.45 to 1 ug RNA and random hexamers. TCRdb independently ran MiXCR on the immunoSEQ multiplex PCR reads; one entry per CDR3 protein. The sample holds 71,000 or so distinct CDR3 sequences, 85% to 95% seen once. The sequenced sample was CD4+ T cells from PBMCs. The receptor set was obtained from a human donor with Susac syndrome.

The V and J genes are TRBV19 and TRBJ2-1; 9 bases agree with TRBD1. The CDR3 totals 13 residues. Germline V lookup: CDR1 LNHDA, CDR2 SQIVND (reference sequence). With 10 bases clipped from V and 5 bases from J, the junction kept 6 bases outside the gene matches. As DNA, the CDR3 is TGTGCCACCTGCCGGGACAGGGACAATGAGCAGTTCTTC. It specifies CATCRDRDNEQFF.

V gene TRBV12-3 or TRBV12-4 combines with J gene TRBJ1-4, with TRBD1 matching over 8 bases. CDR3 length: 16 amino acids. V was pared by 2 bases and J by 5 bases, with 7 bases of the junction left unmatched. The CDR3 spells CASSLWSGTGNEKLFF. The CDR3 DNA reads TGTGCCAGCAGTTTATGGTCCGGGACAGGCAATGAAAAACTGTTTTTT.

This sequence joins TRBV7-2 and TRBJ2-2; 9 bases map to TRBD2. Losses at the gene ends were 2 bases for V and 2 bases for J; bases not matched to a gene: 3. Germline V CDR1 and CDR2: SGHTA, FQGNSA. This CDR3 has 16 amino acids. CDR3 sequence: CASSLQRGANTGELFF. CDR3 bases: TGTGCCAGCAGCTTACAGCGGGGGGCTAACACCGGGGAGCTGTTTTTT.

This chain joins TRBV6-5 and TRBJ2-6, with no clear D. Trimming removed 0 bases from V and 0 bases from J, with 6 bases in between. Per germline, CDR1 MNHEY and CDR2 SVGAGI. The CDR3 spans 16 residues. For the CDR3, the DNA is TGTGCCAGCAGTTACTCGAGACACTCTGGGGCCAACGTCCTGACTTTC. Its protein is CASSYSRHSGANVLTF.

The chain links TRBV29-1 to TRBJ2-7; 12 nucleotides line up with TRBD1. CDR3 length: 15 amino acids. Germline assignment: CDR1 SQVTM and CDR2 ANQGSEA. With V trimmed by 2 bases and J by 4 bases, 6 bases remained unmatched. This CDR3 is CSVELGTGGAYEQYF. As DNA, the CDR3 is TGCAGCGTTGAACTAGGGACAGGGGGCGCGTACGAGCAGTACTTC.

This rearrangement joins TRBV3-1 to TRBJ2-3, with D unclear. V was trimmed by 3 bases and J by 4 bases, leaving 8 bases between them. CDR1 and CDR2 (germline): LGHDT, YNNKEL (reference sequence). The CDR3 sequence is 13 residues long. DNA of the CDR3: TGTGCCAGCAGCCAGGTAGCCGCAGATACGCAGTATTTT. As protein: CASSQVAADTQYF.

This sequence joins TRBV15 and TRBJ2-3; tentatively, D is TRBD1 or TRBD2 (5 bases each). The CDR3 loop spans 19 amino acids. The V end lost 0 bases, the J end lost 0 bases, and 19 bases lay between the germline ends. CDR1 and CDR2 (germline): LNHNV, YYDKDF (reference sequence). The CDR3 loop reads CATSRDYPGRRMSTDTQYF. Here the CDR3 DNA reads TGTGCCACCAGCAGAGATTACCCGGGACGCCGGATGAGCACAGATACGCAGTATTTT.

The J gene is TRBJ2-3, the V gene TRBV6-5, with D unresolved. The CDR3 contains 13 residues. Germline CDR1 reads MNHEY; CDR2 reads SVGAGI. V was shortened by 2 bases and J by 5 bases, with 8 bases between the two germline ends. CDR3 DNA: TGTGCCAGCAGTTACCCTGGAAAAGATACGCAGTATTTT. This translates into CASSYPGKDTQYF.

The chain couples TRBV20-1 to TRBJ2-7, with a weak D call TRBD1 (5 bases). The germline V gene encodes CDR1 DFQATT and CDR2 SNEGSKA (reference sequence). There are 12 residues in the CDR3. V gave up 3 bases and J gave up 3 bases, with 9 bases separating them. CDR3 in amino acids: CSASRENYEQYF. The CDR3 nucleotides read TGCAGTGCTAGCAGGGAAAACTACGAGCAGTACTTC.

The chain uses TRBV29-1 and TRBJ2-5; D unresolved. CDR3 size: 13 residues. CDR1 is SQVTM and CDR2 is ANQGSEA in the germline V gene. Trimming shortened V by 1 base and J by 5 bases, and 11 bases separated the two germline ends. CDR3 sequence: CSVEVASRETQYF. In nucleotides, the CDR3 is TGCAGCGTTGAAGTGGCATCGCGGGAGACCCAGTACTTC.

The CDR3 region has the DNA TGCGCCAGCAGCACGGGACTAGCGGGGTCTAACACCGGGGAGCTGTTTTTT. Residues: CASSTGLAGSNTGELFF. The chain uses TRBV5-1 and TRBJ2-2; 13 bases match TRBD2. The germline CDR1 and CDR2 sequences are SGHRS and YFSETQ. The CDR3 is 17 residues long. J was trimmed by 2 bases and V by 4 bases; bases with no gene match: 5. The complete variable domain, with remaining parts taken from reference TRBV5-1 and TRBJ2-2, reads KAGVTQTPRYLIKTRGQQVTLSCSPISGHRSVSWYQQTPGQGLQFLFEYFSETQRNKGNFPGRFSGRQFSNSRSEMNVSTLELGDSALYLCASSTGLAGSNTGELFFGEGSRLTVL.

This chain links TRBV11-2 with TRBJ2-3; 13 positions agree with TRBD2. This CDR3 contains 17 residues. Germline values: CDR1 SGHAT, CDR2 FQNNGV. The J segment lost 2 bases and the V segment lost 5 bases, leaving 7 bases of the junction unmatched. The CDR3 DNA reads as TGTGCCAGCAGCCCACGGACTAGCGGGGGAATCACAGATACGCAGTATTTT. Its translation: CASSPRTSGGITDTQYF.

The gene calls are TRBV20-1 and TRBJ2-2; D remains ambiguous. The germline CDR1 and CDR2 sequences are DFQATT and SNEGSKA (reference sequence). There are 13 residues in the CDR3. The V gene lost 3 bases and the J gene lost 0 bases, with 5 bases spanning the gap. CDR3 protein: CSARAANTGELFF. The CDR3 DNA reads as TGCAGTGCTAGGGCAGCGAACACCGGGGAGCTGTTTTTT.

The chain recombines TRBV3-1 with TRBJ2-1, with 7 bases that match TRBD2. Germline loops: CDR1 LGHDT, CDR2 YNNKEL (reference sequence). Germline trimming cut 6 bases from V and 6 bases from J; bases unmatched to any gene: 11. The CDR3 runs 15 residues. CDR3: CASSLTSSGSNEQFF. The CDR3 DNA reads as TGTGCCAGCAGTCTGACTAGCTCGGGCTCCAATGAGCAGTTCTTC.

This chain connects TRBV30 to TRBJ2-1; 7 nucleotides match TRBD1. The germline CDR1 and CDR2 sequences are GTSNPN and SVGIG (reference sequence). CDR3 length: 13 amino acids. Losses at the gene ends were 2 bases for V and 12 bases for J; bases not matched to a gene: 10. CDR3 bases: TGTGCCTGGAGTCAGAATATAAGGACAGGGCAGTTCTTC. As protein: CAWSQNIRTGQFF.

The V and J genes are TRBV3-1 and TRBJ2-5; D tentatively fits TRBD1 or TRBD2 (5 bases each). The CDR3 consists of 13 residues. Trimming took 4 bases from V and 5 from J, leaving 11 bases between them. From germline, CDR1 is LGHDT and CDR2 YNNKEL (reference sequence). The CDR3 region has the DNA TGTGCCAGCAGCCGAGGGGCCTGGGAGACCCAGTACTTC. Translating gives CASSRGAWETQYF.

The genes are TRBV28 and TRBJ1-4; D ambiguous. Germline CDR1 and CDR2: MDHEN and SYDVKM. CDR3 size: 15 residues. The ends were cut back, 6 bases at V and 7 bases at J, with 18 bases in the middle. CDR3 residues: CASSPRGRTREKLFF. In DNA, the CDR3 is TGTGCCAGCAGCCCGCGGGGTCGAACTCGTGAAAAACTGTTTTTT.

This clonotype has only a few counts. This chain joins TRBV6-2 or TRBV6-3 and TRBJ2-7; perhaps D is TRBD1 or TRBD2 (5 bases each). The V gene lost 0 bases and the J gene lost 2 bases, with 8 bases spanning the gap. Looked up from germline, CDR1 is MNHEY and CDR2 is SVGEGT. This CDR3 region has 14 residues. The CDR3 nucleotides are TGTGCCAGCAGTTACTCGGGACGGCCCTACGAGCAGTACTTC. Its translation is CASSYSGRPYEQYF.

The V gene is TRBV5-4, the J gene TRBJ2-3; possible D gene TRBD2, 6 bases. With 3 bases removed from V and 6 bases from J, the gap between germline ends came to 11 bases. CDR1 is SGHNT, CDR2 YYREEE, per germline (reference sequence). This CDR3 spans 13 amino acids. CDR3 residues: CASSWDSGDTQYF. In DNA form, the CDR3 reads TGTGCCAGCAGCTGGGATAGCGGCGATACGCAGTATTTT.

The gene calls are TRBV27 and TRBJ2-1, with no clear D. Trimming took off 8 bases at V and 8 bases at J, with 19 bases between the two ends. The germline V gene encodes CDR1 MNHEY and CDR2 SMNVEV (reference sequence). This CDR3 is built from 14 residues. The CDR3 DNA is TGTGCCAGCGGGAAGGCGCTACTGGACGATGAGCAGTTCTTC. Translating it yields CASGKALLDDEQFF.

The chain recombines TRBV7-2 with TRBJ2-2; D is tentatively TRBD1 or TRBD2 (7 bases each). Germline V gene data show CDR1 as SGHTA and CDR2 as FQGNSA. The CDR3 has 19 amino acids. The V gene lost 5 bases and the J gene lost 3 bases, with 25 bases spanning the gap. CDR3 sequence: CASSGGGGGGASDTGELFF. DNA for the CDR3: TGTGCCAGCAGCGGAGGAGGGGGAGGGGGCGCGTCGGACACCGGGGAGCTGTTTTTT.

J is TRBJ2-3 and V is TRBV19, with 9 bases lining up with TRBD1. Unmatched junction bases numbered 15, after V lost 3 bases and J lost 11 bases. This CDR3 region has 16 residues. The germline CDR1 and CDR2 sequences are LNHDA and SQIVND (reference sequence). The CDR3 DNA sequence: TGTGCCAGTAGTATTTGGGGGAGACAGGGGGACCGTCGGCAGTATTTT. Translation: CASSIWGRQGDRRQYF.

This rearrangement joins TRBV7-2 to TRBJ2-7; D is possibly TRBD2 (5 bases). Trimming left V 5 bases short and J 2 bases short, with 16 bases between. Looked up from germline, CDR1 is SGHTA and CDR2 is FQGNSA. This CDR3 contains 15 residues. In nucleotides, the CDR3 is TGTGCCAGCAGCGCCAGCGCCGGGATTACCTACGAGCAGTACTTC. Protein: CASSASAGITYEQYF.

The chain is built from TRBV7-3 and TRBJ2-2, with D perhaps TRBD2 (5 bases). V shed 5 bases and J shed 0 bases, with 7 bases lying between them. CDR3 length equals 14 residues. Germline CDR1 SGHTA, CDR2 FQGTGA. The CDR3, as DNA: TGTGCCAGCAGCGAGGGCGCGAACACCGGGGAGCTGTTTTTT. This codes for CASSEGANTGELFF.

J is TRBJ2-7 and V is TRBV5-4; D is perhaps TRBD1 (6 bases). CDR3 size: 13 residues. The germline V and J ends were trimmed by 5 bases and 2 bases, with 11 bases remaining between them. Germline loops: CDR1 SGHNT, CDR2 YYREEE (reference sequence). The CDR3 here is CASSSGQTYEQYF. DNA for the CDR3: TGTGCCAGCAGTTCGGGACAAACCTACGAGCAGTACTTC.

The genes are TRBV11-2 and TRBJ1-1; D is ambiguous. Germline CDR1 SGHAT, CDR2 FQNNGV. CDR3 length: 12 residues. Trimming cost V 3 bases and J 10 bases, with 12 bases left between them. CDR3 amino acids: CASSFPLGAAFF. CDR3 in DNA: TGTGCCAGCAGCTTTCCCCTGGGCGCAGCTTTCTTT.

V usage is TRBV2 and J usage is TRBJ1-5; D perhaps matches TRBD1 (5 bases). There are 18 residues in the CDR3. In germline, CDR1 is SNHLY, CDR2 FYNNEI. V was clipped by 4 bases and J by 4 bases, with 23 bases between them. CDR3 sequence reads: CASSGERGRRGVNQPQHF. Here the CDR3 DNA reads TGTGCCAGCAGTGGAGAGAGGGGTCGAAGGGGCGTTAATCAGCCCCAGCATTTT.